The 23 T cell receptor beta chains below were found in one sample sequenced in a study of T cell clonotyping in hematopoietic cell transplantation (dated by TCRdb to the early 2020s). Explained via the paper, the time point label denotes: 100 days after allo-HCT. The protocol used for the library was the immunoSEQ multiplex PCR assay. Entries here come from immuneACCESS through TCRdb and include only in-frame sequences with V and J called. Some clones fail to appear in such tables; in the studies checked, an unresolved V gene covers under half of the shortfall, and the cause of the remainder is unknown. This sample comprises roughly 15,000 clones, 70% to 90% of them detected only once. Jointly, the top ten make up 3.5% to 5% of the sample. Sequencing was performed on PBMCs, taken 100 days after allogeneic stem cell transplant. The receptors come from a male patient aged 60-70 years who had an allogeneic stem cell transplant from a related donor, so the T cells may come from the graft donor. Some clones in this sample may be carry-over from other donors' samples.

The gene calls are TRBV7-2 and TRBJ2-7, with TRBD2 identical over 10 bases. There are 13 residues in the CDR3. The V gene end was trimmed by 6 bases and the J gene end by 4 bases; junction bases not matched to a gene: 3. Germline CDR1 SGHTA, CDR2 FQGNSA. The CDR3 is CASRGAGGYEQYF. DNA for the CDR3: TGTGCCAGCAGAGGAGCGGGAGGGTACGAGCAGTACTTC.

The V call is TRBV4-2, the J call TRBJ2-1; the D gene is possibly TRBD1 (5 bases). The germline CDR1 and CDR2 sequences are LGHNA and YNFKEQ. V was clipped by 0 bases and J by 9 bases, with 12 bases between them. This CDR3 contains 14 residues. This CDR3 reads CASSQDLGASEQFF. The CDR3 nucleotides read TGTGCCAGCAGCCAAGATCTTGGGGCCAGTGAGCAGTTCTTC.

A single count supports this clone. The genes are TRBV19 and TRBJ2-3; 7 bases map to TRBD2. Trimming cost V 4 bases and J 7 bases; bases outside gene matches: 8. Germline lookup yields CDR1 LNHDA and CDR2 SQIVND (reference sequence). This CDR3 is built from 14 residues. CDR3 coding DNA: TGTGCCAGTAGTAAGAGCGGGGACTACTATACGCAGTATTTT. Amino acid sequence: CASSKSGDYYTQYF.

The chain has TRBV6-6 and TRBJ2-3, with D maybe TRBD2 (5 bases). The CDR3 loop spans 13 amino acids. Between the trimmed V and J ends, which lost 6 bases and 0 bases, there was a span of 7 bases. Germline lookup yields CDR1 MNHNY and CDR2 SVGAGI (reference sequence). CDR3 sequence: CASRGGSTDTQYF. The CDR3 region has the DNA TGTGCCAGCAGGGGCGGGAGCACAGATACGCAGTATTTT.

The genes are TRBV29-1 and TRBJ1-2, with TRBD1 matching 7 bases. Germline V gene lookup returns CDR1 SQVTM and CDR2 ANQGSEA. The CDR3 contains 14 residues. V shed 6 bases, J shed 8 bases, and the junction held 15 bases outside the gene matches. The CDR3 reads CSVTKTTGSYGYTF. CDR3 DNA sequence: TGCAGCGTGACCAAGACGACAGGGTCCTACGGCTACACCTTC.

This clone was counted between two and nine times. The chain combines TRBV7-7 with TRBJ1-4; 7 bases agree with TRBD1. The V gene's germline CDR1 is SSHAT and CDR2 FNYEAQ (reference sequence). This CDR3 has 15 amino acids. Losses at the gene ends were 5 bases for V and 6 bases for J; bases not matched to a gene: 9. The CDR3 DNA follows: TGTGCCAGCAGCCGCCCTGGACAGGTGTATGAAAAACTGTTTTTT. Translating gives CASSRPGQVYEKLFF. The complete variable domain, with remaining parts taken from reference TRBV7-7 and TRBJ1-4, reads GAGVSQSPRYKVTKRGQDVTLRCDPISSHATLYWYQQALGQGPEFLTYFNYEAQPDKSGLPSDRFSAERPEGSISTLTIQRTEQRDSAMYRCASSRPGQVYEKLFFGSGTQLSVL.

The rearrangement uses TRBV18 and TRBJ1-1; TRBD1 matches 7 bases. The CDR3 length is 14 residues. From germline, CDR1 is KGHSH and CDR2 LQKENI. J was trimmed by 0 bases and V by 6 bases; bases with no gene match: 4. DNA for the CDR3: TGTGCCAGCTCCCGGGACAGTATGAACACTGAAGCTTTCTTT. Translated: CASSRDSMNTEAFF.

The J gene is TRBJ1-4, the V gene TRBV7-9, with D uncertain. The CDR3 sequence is 16 residues long. V dropped 1 base and J dropped 4 bases, with 13 bases sitting between them. Per germline, CDR1 SEHNR and CDR2 FQNEAQ (reference sequence). As DNA, the CDR3 is TGTGCCAGCAGCTTAGTTGTGGGGTATAGTAATGAAAAACTGTTTTTT. Translated: CASSLVVGYSNEKLFF.

V and J are TRBV25-1 and TRBJ2-2, with D perhaps TRBD2 (5 bases). CDR3 length equals 15 residues. Germline loops: CDR1 MGHDK, CDR2 SYGVNS. V shed 4 bases and J shed 4 bases, with 13 bases lying between them. For the CDR3, the DNA is TGTGCCAGCAGTGGCCGGGGTACAAGCACCGGGGAGCTGTTTTTT. This encodes CASSGRGTSTGELFF.

The chain carries TRBV5-4 and TRBJ1-2; no reliable D call. This CDR3 has 14 amino acids. Trimming pared 4 bases from V and 2 bases from J, leaving 12 bases between. Germline V gene data show CDR1 as SGHNT and CDR2 as YYREEE (reference sequence). CDR3 nucleotides: TGTGCCAGCAGCGCGACCTCGCCGAACTATGGCTACACCTTC. Amino acids: CASSATSPNYGYTF.

The J gene is TRBJ1-1, the V gene TRBV7-9; D remains ambiguous. There are 17 residues in the CDR3. The germline V gene encodes CDR1 SEHNR and CDR2 FQNEAQ (reference sequence). Deletions cut 7 bases from V and 0 bases from J, with 21 bases between. Here the CDR3 reads CASTTSPPQNMNTEAFF. The CDR3 DNA reads as TGTGCCAGCACTACTTCCCCCCCACAGAACATGAACACTGAAGCTTTCTTT.

This chain joins TRBV6-5 and TRBJ2-7; D is ambiguous. This CDR3 is built from 14 residues. The V end lost 6 bases, the J end lost 3 bases, and 15 bases lay between the germline ends. CDR1 is MNHEY and CDR2 is SVGAGI in the germline V gene. The CDR3: CASRINQAYYEQYF. DNA of the CDR3: TGTGCCAGCAGGATCAACCAGGCCTACTACGAGCAGTACTTC.

The V gene is TRBV5-1, the J gene TRBJ2-6, with 7 nucleotides matching TRBD1. CDR3 length: 19 residues. The ends lost 0 bases at V and 0 bases at J; junction bases unmatched: 9. CDR1 and CDR2 (germline): SGHRS, YFSETQ. The CDR3: CASSLGGDSHPSGANVLTF. The DNA of the CDR3 is TGCGCCAGCAGCTTGGGAGGGGACAGCCACCCCTCTGGGGCCAACGTCCTGACTTTC.

The chain combines TRBV6-6 with TRBJ2-3; D gene ambiguous. Trimming pared 2 bases from V and 3 bases from J, leaving 6 bases between. In germline, CDR1 is MNHNY, CDR2 SVGAGI (reference sequence). This CDR3 region has 13 residues. The CDR3 reads CASSYDSTDTQYF. The CDR3 nucleotides are TGTGCCAGCAGTTACGACTCGACAGATACGCAGTATTTT.

The V call is TRBV4-2, the J call TRBJ2-6, with D possibly being TRBD1 or TRBD2 (6 bases each). The CDR3 length is 16 residues. Germline V gene lookup returns CDR1 LGHNA and CDR2 YNFKEQ. V lost 5 bases, J lost 4 bases, and 15 bases lay in between. CDR3 amino acids: CASSKAWGAGANVLTF. CDR3 coding DNA: TGTGCCAGCAGCAAGGCATGGGGGGCGGGGGCCAACGTCCTGACTTTC.

The chain carries TRBV9 and TRBJ2-2, with D maybe TRBD2 (5 bases). The germline V gene has CDR1 SGDLS and CDR2 YYNGEE. The CDR3 has 14 residues. V was clipped by 0 bases and J by 5 bases, with 8 bases between them. The CDR3 sequence: CASSVVGETGELFF. The CDR3, as DNA: TGTGCCAGCAGCGTAGTGGGAGAAACCGGGGAGCTGTTTTTT.

This chain uses TRBV19 with TRBJ2-5; the match to TRBD2 covers 15 bases. The V and J ends lost 6 bases and 4 bases, in that order; junction bases with no gene match: 6. From germline, CDR1 is LNHDA and CDR2 SQIVND (reference sequence). This CDR3 comprises 16 residues. This CDR3 is CASSPGLAGGRETQYF. The CDR3 bases are TGTGCCAGTAGCCCGGGACTAGCGGGGGGTAGAGAGACCCAGTACTTC.

The rearrangement uses TRBV6-5 and TRBJ1-1; 8 positions agree with TRBD1. Losses at the gene ends were 0 bases for V and 5 bases for J; bases not matched to a gene: 5. The CDR3 sequence is 15 residues long. Germline CDR1 MNHEY, CDR2 SVGAGI. CDR3 DNA: TGTGCCAGCAGTTACTCTCTACAGGGGGTGACTGAAGCTTTCTTT. Amino acid sequence: CASSYSLQGVTEAFF.

The gene calls are TRBV27 and TRBJ1-2, with D maybe TRBD1 (6 bases). The CDR3 is 12 residues long. Trimming stripped 6 bases from V and 3 bases from J, with 8 bases between. Looked up from germline, CDR1 is MNHEY and CDR2 is SMNVEV (reference sequence). DNA for the CDR3: TGTGCCAGCAGGGGGGCGTACTATGGCTACACCTTC. Translation gives CASRGAYYGYTF.

The rearrangement joins TRBV5-1 to TRBJ2-7; 7 bases match TRBD1. This CDR3 is built from 16 residues. The ends lost 3 bases at V and 1 base at J; junction bases unmatched: 10. Per germline, CDR1 SGHRS and CDR2 YFSETQ. Here the CDR3 reads CASSSSPTGTSYEQYF. Written as DNA, the CDR3 is TGCGCCAGCAGCTCTTCCCCGACAGGGACATCCTACGAGCAGTACTTC.

The chain uses TRBV18 and TRBJ2-3; D is undetermined. Deletions cut 3 bases from V and 3 bases from J, with 7 bases between. The CDR3 spans 13 residues. Germline-derived CDR1 and CDR2 are KGHSH and LQKENI. The CDR3 DNA is TGTGCCAGCTCACCCCTCACTACAGATACGCAGTATTTT. The encoded protein is CASSPLTTDTQYF.

J is TRBJ2-1 and V is TRBV28; a weak D match, TRBD1 (5 bases). Trimming took 4 bases from V and 9 from J, leaving 13 bases between them. This CDR3 region has 13 residues. CDR1 is MDHEN, CDR2 SYDVKM, per germline. The DNA of the CDR3 is TGTGCCAGCAGTTCTACTCCAGGGTTTGAGCAGTTCTTC. Protein: CASSSTPGFEQFF.

V and J are TRBV14 and TRBJ1-6; D is unresolved. V lost 2 bases, J lost 7 bases, and 15 bases lay in between. In germline, CDR1 is SGHDN, CDR2 FVKESK. The CDR3 spans 16 residues. CDR3 DNA: TGTGCCAGCAGCCAATCTGGCTGGGCCCCGAATTCACCCCTCCACTTT. It encodes CASSQSGWAPNSPLHF. Combining the CDR3 with reference TRBV14 and TRBJ1-6 gives the whole variable domain EAGVTQFPSHSVIEKGQTVTLRCDPISGHDNLYWYRRVMGKEIKFLLHFVKESKQDESGMPNNRFLAERTGGTYSTLKVQPAELEDSGVYFCASSQSGWAPNSPLHFGNGTRLTVT.